A selection of T cell receptor beta chains follows, all from one sample in a study of blood T cell repertoires in COVID-19. Repertoires were generated with immunoSEQ multiplex PCR, while TCRdb's copy carries only in-frame clones and drops some. The table lists around 180,000 clones, 84% of them singletons, with more than 10% in the top ten. Sequencing was done on a sample of PBMCs or T cells enriched from blood (not recorded which). The receptors shown here come from a man aged 50 or older who had recovered from COVID-19. The CDR3 runs from the conserved cysteine through the conserved F or W. D genes are given only for firm matches. For some rows the clone size is stated as once, few or many, or as a class when expanded; others skip it.

CDR3 protein: CASSLESGGGSPLHF
CDR3 DNA: TGCGCCAGCAGCTTGGAGTCAGGGGGTGGTTCACCCCTCCACTTT
D gene: TRBD1
clone size: few
V gene: TRBV5-1
J gene: TRBJ1-6

CDR3 protein: CAIKSGDGDTQYF
CDR3 DNA: TGTGCCATCAAATCGGGGGATGGAGATACGCAGTATTTT
D gene: NA
clone size: NA
V gene: TRBV10-3
J gene: TRBJ2-3

CDR3 protein: CASSPDRGQYTEAFF
CDR3 DNA: TGTGCCAGCAGCCCCGACAGGGGGCAATACACTGAAGCTTTCTTT
D gene: TRBD1
clone size: NA
V gene: TRBV7-9
J gene: TRBJ1-1

CDR3 protein: CASSGQGNTGELFF
CDR3 DNA: TGTGCCAGCAGTGGACAGGGGAACACCGGGGAGCTGTTTTTT
D gene: TRBD1
clone size: NA
V gene: TRBV2
J gene: TRBJ2-2

CDR3 protein: CASSLSGGAVTGELFF
CDR3 DNA: TGTGCCAGCAGTCTTAGCGGGGGGGCCGTCACCGGGGAGCTGTTTTTT
D gene: TRBD2
clone size: once
V gene: TRBV6-2/TRBV6-3
J gene: TRBJ2-2

CDR3 protein: CASSPASGGAADTQYF
CDR3 DNA: TGTGCCAGCTCACCAGCTAGCGGGGGGGCCGCAGATACGCAGTATTTT
D gene: TRBD2
clone size: NA
V gene: TRBV18
J gene: TRBJ2-3

CDR3 protein: CAISEGQGESYGYTF
CDR3 DNA: TGTGCCATCAGTGAGGGACAGGGAGAGAGCTATGGCTACACCTTC
D gene: TRBD1
clone size: NA
V gene: TRBV10-3
J gene: TRBJ1-2

CDR3 protein: CASSLPRSGNQPQHF
CDR3 DNA: TGTGCCAGCAGTTTACCTCGTAGTGGCAATCAGCCCCAGCATTTT
D gene: NA
clone size: NA
V gene: TRBV28
J gene: TRBJ1-5

CDR3 protein: CASNAGGPEQYF
CDR3 DNA: TGTGCCAGCAACGCCGGGGGGCCCGAGCAGTACTTC
D gene: NA
clone size: NA
V gene: TRBV27
J gene: TRBJ2-7

CDR3 protein: CSVPNRTSGGGKTQYF
CDR3 DNA: TGCAGCGTCCCCAACCGGACTAGCGGGGGAGGAAAGACCCAGTACTTC
D gene: TRBD2
clone size: NA
V gene: TRBV29-1
J gene: TRBJ2-5

CDR3 protein: CASSPTGQNTEAFF
CDR3 DNA: TGTGCCAGCAGCCCCACAGGACAAAACACTGAAGCTTTCTTT
D gene: NA
clone size: NA
V gene: TRBV7-9
J gene: TRBJ1-1

CDR3 protein: CSGSGHLNTEAFF
CDR3 DNA: TGCAGCGGGTCGGGACACTTGAACACTGAAGCTTTCTTT
D gene: NA
clone size: NA
V gene: TRBV29-1
J gene: TRBJ1-1

CDR3 protein: CASSLGASGGTRTGELFF
CDR3 DNA: TGTGCCAGCAGCTTAGGCGCCAGCGGGGGGACCAGGACCGGGGAGCTGTTTTTT
D gene: TRBD2
clone size: few
V gene: TRBV7-2
J gene: TRBJ2-2

CDR3 protein: CASSYSTTAIEQFF
CDR3 DNA: TGTGCCAGCAGTTACTCCACGACAGCAATAGAGCAGTTCTTC
D gene: NA
clone size: few
V gene: TRBV6-5
J gene: TRBJ2-1

CDR3 protein: CASSQGLAGAKSSYNEQFF
CDR3 DNA: TGTGCCAGCAGCCAAGGGCTAGCGGGGGCTAAAAGCTCCTACAATGAGCAGTTCTTC
D gene: TRBD2
clone size: NA
V gene: TRBV3-1/TRBV3-2
J gene: TRBJ2-1

CDR3 protein: CASSPAGTSLQTQYF
CDR3 DNA: TGTGCCAGCTCACCAGCCGGGACTAGCCTCCAGACCCAGTACTTC
D gene: TRBD2
clone size: NA
V gene: TRBV18
J gene: TRBJ2-5

CDR3 protein: CASSRLGTGRTEAFF
CDR3 DNA: TGTGCCAGCAGCCGCCTCGGGACAGGGCGGACTGAAGCTTTCTTT
D gene: TRBD1
clone size: NA
V gene: TRBV4-2
J gene: TRBJ1-1

CDR3 protein: CASSDVTGNQPQHF
CDR3 DNA: TGTGCCAGCAGTGATGTAACAGGCAATCAGCCCCAGCATTTT
D gene: NA
clone size: NA
V gene: TRBV2
J gene: TRBJ1-5

CDR3 protein: CASSQAAEDYGYTF
CDR3 DNA: TGTGCCAGCAGCCAAGCTGCGGAGGACTATGGCTACACCTTC
D gene: NA
clone size: NA
V gene: TRBV14
J gene: TRBJ1-2

CDR3 protein: CASSLGQSGNTIYF
CDR3 DNA: TGCGCCAGCAGCTTGGGACAGTCTGGAAACACCATATATTTT
D gene: NA
clone size: NA
V gene: TRBV5-1
J gene: TRBJ1-3

CDR3 protein: CASSIRATGAYEQYF
CDR3 DNA: TGTGCCAGTAGTATTAGGGCGACAGGGGCCTACGAGCAGTACTTC
D gene: TRBD1
clone size: once
V gene: TRBV19
J gene: TRBJ2-7

CDR3 protein: CASSFAASGSRDTQYF
CDR3 DNA: TGTGCCAGCAGCTTTGCCGCTAGCGGTTCTAGAGATACGCAGTATTTT
D gene: TRBD2
clone size: NA
V gene: TRBV11-2
J gene: TRBJ2-3

CDR3 protein: CASGGGLAGQETQYF
CDR3 DNA: TGCGCCAGCGGGGGGGGACTAGCGGGGCAAGAGACCCAGTACTTC
D gene: TRBD2
clone size: NA
V gene: TRBV10-2
J gene: TRBJ2-5

CDR3 protein: CASRFATGEQYF
CDR3 DNA: TGTGCCAGCAGATTCGCCACGGGGGAGCAGTACTTC
D gene: NA
clone size: NA
V gene: TRBV3-1/TRBV3-2
J gene: TRBJ2-7

CDR3 protein: CASSLSGGSTDTQYF
CDR3 DNA: TGTGCCAGCAGCTTGAGCGGGGGCAGCACAGATACGCAGTATTTT
D gene: TRBD2
clone size: NA
V gene: TRBV5-6
J gene: TRBJ2-3

CDR3 protein: CASSLVPNQGLFF
CDR3 DNA: TGTGCCAGCAGCCTAGTCCCGAACCAGGGGCTGTTTTTT
D gene: NA
clone size: NA
V gene: TRBV7-2
J gene: TRBJ2-2

CDR3 protein: CASSLDLAELYGYTF
CDR3 DNA: TGTGCCAGCAGCTTAGATTTGGCGGAGCTCTATGGCTACACCTTC
D gene: NA
clone size: NA
V gene: TRBV5-5
J gene: TRBJ1-2

CDR3 protein: CASSPRVSSHNEQFF
CDR3 DNA: TGTGCCAGCAGCCCCAGGGTAAGTTCCCACAATGAGCAGTTCTTC
D gene: NA
clone size: many
V gene: TRBV7-8
J gene: TRBJ2-1